This T cell receptor beta chain stems from a study of blood T cell repertoires in COVID-19. At the level of the study: The cDNA or gDNA used as material had been derived from T cells, B-cell-depleted T cells, or PBMCs.

Per the study methods: Nucleated cell number was recorded as an estimate derived from reference gene primer amplification. The method was immunoSEQ multiplex PCR; TCRdb's version includes in-frame clones alone and lacks a portion of them. V and J calls and clone size follow that table, whereas D and trimming were derived from the DNA. The table lists hundreds of thousands of clones, around 92% of them singletons, with 4% in the top ten. The germline V and J ends were trimmed by 6 bases and 0 bases, with 9 bases remaining between them. The length of the CDR3 is 12 residues. The germline gives CDR1 SQVTM, CDR2 ANQGSEA.

The TCR comes from a woman aged 25 to 45 with acute COVID-19. The source material was PBMCs or T cells enriched from blood (not recorded which). This chain links TRBV29-1 with TRBJ2-7, with a possible D match to TRBD1 (5 bases). The CDR3 nucleotides are TGCAGCGTGCAGGGAAGCTCCTACGAGCAGTACTTC. Translated: CSVQGSSYEQYF.